These T cell receptor beta chains were read from a single sample in a study of OX40 agonist ivuxolimab in advanced cancers. Some clones are missing from TCRdb's copy, which holds only in-frame ones; the method was immunoSEQ multiplex PCR. This table holds 90,000 to 130,000 clones, about 91% found once. The sequencing here drew on CD4+ or CD8+ T cells sorted from blood, taken in a trial of the OX40 agonist ivuxolimab. These receptors were taken from an adult with an advanced solid tumor such as melanoma, head and neck, liver or kidney cancer. The CDR3 runs from the conserved cysteine through the conserved F or W. A D gene is named only where the DNA matches it firmly. Not all rows give a size; the values are once, few, many and, for expanded clones, a class.

TRBV5-1,once,TRBD1,TRBJ2-7,CAGLGQGINEQYF,TGCGCCGGACTTGGACAGGGTATCAACGAGCAGTACTTC
TRBV2,.,TRBD1,TRBJ1-3,CASSPGGYSGNTIYF,TGTGCCAGCAGTCCAGGGGGCTACTCTGGAAACACCATATATTTT
TRBV5-1,.,.,TRBJ1-3,CASSLSGEGNTIYF,TGCGCCAGCAGCTTGTCAGGGGAAGGAAACACCATATATTTT
TRBV18,.,.,TRBJ1-2,CASSLKTDNYGYTF,TGTGCCAGCTCGCTCAAGACGGACAACTATGGCTACACCTTC
TRBV19,.,TRBD1,TRBJ2-2,CASTQYGQGFIGELFF,TGTGCCAGTACCCAATATGGACAGGGATTTATCGGGGAGCTGTTTTTT
TRBV6-1,once,TRBD1,TRBJ1-4,CASSAGQAINEKLFF,TGTGCCAGCAGTGCCGGACAGGCGATTAATGAAAAACTGTTTTTT
TRBV9,.,TRBD2,TRBJ2-5,CASSVGLAKETQYF,TGTGCCAGCAGCGTAGGACTAGCGAAAGAGACCCAGTACTTC
TRBV5-1,.,.,TRBJ2-1,CASSFGGHNEQFF,TGCGCCAGCAGCTTCGGCGGTCACAATGAGCAGTTCTTC
TRBV11-2,once,TRBD1,TRBJ1-1,CASSPLQGAYTEAFF,TGTGCCAGCAGCCCATTACAGGGGGCGTACACTGAAGCTTTCTTT
TRBV6-6,.,TRBD2,TRBJ2-1,CASSYVAGGPNEQFF,TGTGCCAGCAGTTACGTAGCGGGAGGGCCGAATGAGCAGTTCTTC
TRBV6-5,.,.,TRBJ2-5,CASRGGAGETQYF,TGTGCCAGCAGAGGGGGGGCGGGAGAGACCCAGTACTTC
TRBV19,.,.,TRBJ2-2,CASSIPQRNTGELFF,TGTGCCAGTAGTATCCCCCAACGTAACACCGGGGAGCTGTTTTTT
TRBV7-9,.,.,TRBJ2-3,CASRRDGTDTQYF,TGTGCCAGCAGACGAGACGGCACAGATACGCAGTATTTT
TRBV2,.,.,TRBJ1-4,CASSGGRGEKLFF,TGTGCCAGCAGTGGAGGGCGCGGTGAAAAACTGTTTTTT
TRBV7-9,.,.,TRBJ1-1,CASLRDILNTEAFF,TGTGCCAGCCTTCGAGATATTCTGAACACTGAAGCTTTCTTT
TRBV11-2,.,TRBD2,TRBJ2-3,CASSSSSGRAWGDTQYF,TGTGCCAGCAGCTCGTCTAGCGGGAGGGCCTGGGGTGATACGCAGTATTTT
TRBV5-1,.,TRBD2,TRBJ2-5,CASWSGLDWQETQYF,TGCGCCAGTTGGTCGGGACTAGATTGGCAAGAGACCCAGTACTTC
TRBV7-3,.,TRBD2,TRBJ2-5,CASSPGLAGFQETQYF,TGTGCCAGCAGCCCGGGACTAGCGGGGTTCCAAGAGACCCAGTACTTC
TRBV5-1,.,TRBD1,TRBJ2-2,CASSAGTGNTGELFF,TGCGCCAGCAGCGCCGGGACAGGGAACACCGGGGAGCTGTTTTTT
TRBV5-4,once,.,TRBJ1-1,CASNRMGVEAFF,TGTGCCAGCAACCGTATGGGGGTCGAAGCTTTCTTT
TRBV9,.,TRBD2,TRBJ2-1,CASSATGLELDEQFF,TGTGCCAGCAGCGCCACGGGACTAGAACTAGATGAGCAGTTCTTC
TRBV6-6,.,.,TRBJ2-5,CASSTRAETQYF,TGTGCCAGCAGTACTCGGGCTGAGACCCAGTACTTC
TRBV5-6,once,TRBD1,TRBJ1-2,CASSFMAGGFDNYGYTF,TGTGCCAGCAGCTTTATGGCAGGGGGCTTTGATAACTATGGCTACACCTTC
TRBV7-9,.,.,TRBJ1-1,CASSSGTTPNTEAFF,TGTGCCAGCAGCTCCGGGACAACTCCGAACACTGAAGCTTTCTTT
TRBV19,.,TRBD1,TRBJ1-5,CASRKTDRGVNQPQHF,TGTGCCAGCCGAAAGACGGACAGGGGGGTTAATCAGCCCCAGCATTTT
TRBV11-2,.,.,TRBJ1-2,CASSQDRFFGYTF,TGTGCCAGCAGCCAAGACAGGTTTTTTGGCTACACCTTC
TRBV6-5,.,.,TRBJ1-5,CASSLGQGNQPQHF,TGTGCCAGCAGTTTAGGTCAAGGCAATCAGCCCCAGCATTTT
TRBV5-6,.,.,TRBJ2-5,CASSFLVQETQYF,TGTGCCAGCAGCTTTTTGGTCCAAGAGACCCAGTACTTC
TRBV27,.,TRBD1,TRBJ1-6,CASSRTGDNSPLHF,TGTGCCAGCAGCCGGACAGGGGATAATTCACCCCTCCACTTT
TRBV11-2,.,TRBD1,TRBJ1-5,CASLDRAAQPQHF,TGTGCCAGCCTAGACAGGGCTGCTCAGCCCCAGCATTTT
TRBV19,.,TRBD2,TRBJ2-3,CASSKASGTSGREGTQYF,TGTGCCAGTAGCAAAGCCTCCGGGACTAGCGGGAGGGAGGGTACGCAGTATTTT
TRBV5-8,.,TRBD1,TRBJ2-5,CASSLEGTGGETQYF,TGTGCCAGCAGCTTGGAAGGGACAGGGGGAGAGACCCAGTACTTC
TRBV6-5,.,.,TRBJ1-1,CASRGNLQGQAFF,TGTGCCAGCAGGGGGAATCTACAGGGACAAGCTTTCTTT
TRBV6-5,.,.,TRBJ2-7,CASSKQGRQEQYF,TGTGCCAGCAGTAAACAGGGGAGGCAGGAGCAGTACTTC
TRBV5-1,once,TRBD1,TRBJ1-1,CASSLITGGAYTEAFF,TGCGCCAGCAGCTTGATCACAGGGGGCGCGTACACTGAAGCTTTCTTT
TRBV2,.,TRBD1,TRBJ1-2,CASRETGTDYGYTF,TGTGCCAGCAGAGAGACCGGGACAGACTATGGCTACACCTTC
TRBV7-6,few,.,TRBJ2-7,CASSLFLSYEQYF,TGTGCCAGCAGCTTATTTCTCTCCTACGAGCAGTACTTC
TRBV30,.,.,TRBJ2-7,CAWSGGLPYEQYF,TGTGCCTGGAGCGGGGGCCTGCCCTACGAGCAGTACTTC
TRBV6-1,.,TRBD1,TRBJ2-7,CASSSGQGELYEQYF,TGTGCCAGCAGTTCTGGACAGGGGGAGTTGTACGAGCAGTACTTC
TRBV5-1,.,TRBD1,TRBJ1-1,CASSGTGVGGTEAFF,TGCGCCAGCAGTGGGACAGGGGTGGGCGGAACTGAAGCTTTCTTT
TRBV6-5,.,.,TRBJ1-4,CASSYGEGYEKLFF,TGTGCCAGCAGTTACGGGGAGGGGTATGAAAAACTGTTTTTT
TRBV18,.,.,TRBJ1-5,CASSPQKDQPQHF,TGTGCCAGCTCACCACAGAAAGATCAGCCCCAGCATTTT
TRBV6-5,.,.,TRBJ1-2,CATTPSRGIVYGYTF,TGTGCCACCACCCCGAGTAGGGGGATTGTCTATGGCTACACCTTC
TRBV19,.,TRBD2,TRBJ2-1,CASSNRAGTHNEQFF,TGTGCCAGTAGTAACCGAGCGGGAACCCACAATGAGCAGTTCTTC
TRBV7-8,.,TRBD2,TRBJ2-7,CASSLFERGPSYEQYF,TGTGCCAGCAGCTTATTCGAGCGGGGTCCCTCCTACGAGCAGTACTTC